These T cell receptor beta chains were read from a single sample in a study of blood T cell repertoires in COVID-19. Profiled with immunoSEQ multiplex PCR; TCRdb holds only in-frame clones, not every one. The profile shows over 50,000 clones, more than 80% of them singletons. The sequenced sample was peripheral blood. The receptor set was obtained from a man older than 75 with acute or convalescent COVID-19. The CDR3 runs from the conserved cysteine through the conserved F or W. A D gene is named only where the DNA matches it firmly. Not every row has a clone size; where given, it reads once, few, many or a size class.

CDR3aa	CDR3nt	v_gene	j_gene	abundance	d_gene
CSVLPGGEPNYGYTF	TGCAGCGTTTTACCCGGGGGAGAACCTAACTATGGCTACACCTTC	TRBV29-1	TRBJ1-2	.	.
CASSLNLDRSNTEAFF	TGTGCCAGCAGCCTTAATCTGGACAGATCGAACACTGAAGCTTTCTTT	TRBV5-5	TRBJ1-1	.	.
CASSFDPGGQPQHF	TGCGCCAGCAGCTTTGACCCCGGCGGTCAGCCCCAGCATTTT	TRBV5-1	TRBJ1-5	once	.
CASRPRMPGANVLTF	TGTGCCAGCAGGCCCAGGATGCCTGGGGCCAACGTCCTGACTTTC	TRBV2	TRBJ2-6	.	.
CAANGDSLSSPLHF	TGTGCCGCAAACGGGGACAGCCTTAGTTCACCCCTCCACTTT	TRBV25-1	TRBJ1-6	few	TRBD1
CASSIVWGRTGGYTGELFF	TGTGCCAGTAGTATAGTATGGGGTAGGACAGGGGGATACACCGGGGAGCTGTTTTTT	TRBV19	TRBJ2-2	.	TRBD1
CASSLLSGGQYF	TGTGCCAGCAGCTTACTATCAGGTGGGCAGTACTTC	TRBV7-9	TRBJ2-7	.	.
CASSVGGGAEPQHF	TGTGCCAGCAGCGTAGGGGGGGGTGCCGAGCCCCAGCATTTT	TRBV9	TRBJ1-5	.	.
CASSPGQPQYF	TGCGCCAGCAGTCCGGGACAACCCCAGTACTTC	TRBV10-2	TRBJ2-5	.	.
CASSPSSGRETQYF	TGTGCCAGCTCACCAAGTTCAGGGCGAGAGACCCAGTACTTC	TRBV18	TRBJ2-5	.	.
CASSFRGSRVVNTIYF	TGTGCCAGCAGTTTTCGGGGATCGAGGGTTGTAAACACCATATATTTT	TRBV2	TRBJ1-3	once	.
CSVELTSGGSEQYF	TGCAGCGTTGAATTGACTAGCGGGGGATCCGAGCAGTACTTC	TRBV29-1	TRBJ2-7	.	TRBD2
CASSLGHRVDGYTF	TGTGCCAGCAGCTTAGGGCACAGGGTCGATGGCTACACCTTC	TRBV7-2	TRBJ1-2	.	.
CSVGQSYGYTF	TGCAGCGTTGGGCAGTCCTATGGCTACACCTTC	TRBV29-1	TRBJ1-2	.	.
CASSPGTAYNEQFF	TGTGCCAGCTCACCAGGGACAGCTTACAATGAGCAGTTCTTC	TRBV18	TRBJ2-1	once	TRBD1
CASSLRDRGDYSNQPQHF	TGTGCCAGCAGCTTGAGGGACAGGGGGGATTATAGCAATCAGCCCCAGCATTTT	TRBV7-8	TRBJ1-5	.	TRBD1
CASSSSTNFYNEQFF	TGTGCCAGCAGTTCCTCGACAAATTTTTACAATGAGCAGTTCTTC	TRBV6-5	TRBJ2-1	.	.
CATSDPVGTAINEQFF	TGTGCCACCAGTGATCCGGTGGGGACAGCTATCAATGAGCAGTTCTTC	TRBV24-1	TRBJ2-1	.	TRBD1
CASSSHRDQPQHF	TGTGCCAGCTCATCACACAGGGATCAGCCCCAGCATTTT	TRBV18	TRBJ1-5	.	.
CASSQLYTGELFF	TGTGCCAGCAGCCAGCTATACACCGGGGAGCTGTTTTTT	TRBV3-1/TRBV3-2	TRBJ2-2	few	.
CASSGGTGHTYGYTF	TGTGCCAGTAGTGGGGGGACAGGGCACACCTATGGCTACACCTTC	TRBV19	TRBJ1-2	.	TRBD1
CASSQGPGGRDTQYF	TGTGCCAGCAGCCAAGGACCCGGGGGGCGCGATACGCAGTATTTT	TRBV3-1/TRBV3-2	TRBJ2-3	.	.
CASSQVGAGVSSGANVLTF	TGCGCCAGCAGCCAAGTCGGGGCAGGGGTTAGCTCTGGGGCCAACGTCCTGACTTTC	TRBV4-1	TRBJ2-6	.	.
CSASSGYTQYF	TGCAGTGCTAGTTCCGGGTATACGCAGTATTTT	TRBV20-1	TRBJ2-3	.	.
CASSPTGNDQPQHF	TGTGCCAGCTCACCAACCGGGAACGATCAGCCCCAGCATTTT	TRBV18	TRBJ1-5	few	.
CASSQERGGWQTQYF	TGTGCCAGCAGCCAAGAACGGGGGGGGTGGCAGACCCAGTACTTC	TRBV4-2	TRBJ2-5	.	TRBD2
CASSSAGAYNEQFF	TGCGCCAGCAGCTCAGCGGGGGCCTACAATGAGCAGTTCTTC	TRBV5-1	TRBJ2-1	few	TRBD2
CASFSLGRNQPQHF	TGTGCCAGCTTTAGTTTGGGGAGGAATCAGCCCCAGCATTTT	TRBV6-5	TRBJ1-5	.	.
CAISIGTSGGTDTQYF	TGTGCCATCAGTATTGGGACTAGCGGGGGTACAGATACGCAGTATTTT	TRBV10-3	TRBJ2-3	.	TRBD2
CASSLQAPGELFF	TGTGCCAGCAGCTTACAGGCCCCCGGGGAGCTGTTTTTT	TRBV7-2	TRBJ2-2	.	.
CASRQTGRIEKLFF	TGTGCCAGCAGGCAGACAGGGCGGATAGAAAAACTGTTTTTT	TRBV2	TRBJ1-4	.	TRBD1
CASSLVQSYEQYF	TGTGCCAGCAGCTTAGTTCAGTCCTACGAGCAGTACTTC	TRBV7-2	TRBJ2-7	.	.
CASSYYRGSEQFF	TGTGCCAGCAGTTATTACCGGGGGAGTGAGCAGTTCTTC	TRBV6-6	TRBJ2-1	.	.
CASSTLSPQGNYGYTF	TGTGCCAGTAGTACTTTGAGCCCCCAGGGAAACTATGGCTACACCTTC	TRBV19	TRBJ1-2	.	.
CASSLVGTETDTQYF	TGCGCCAGCAGCTTGGTTGGGACAGAGACAGATACGCAGTATTTT	TRBV5-1	TRBJ2-3	.	TRBD1
CASSQAQIYGYTF	TGTGCCAGCAGCCAAGCACAGATCTATGGCTACACCTTC	TRBV14	TRBJ1-2	.	.
CASSDSGQGGDEQYF	TGTGCCAGCAGTGATTCCGGACAGGGAGGCGACGAGCAGTACTTC	TRBV6-1	TRBJ2-7	.	TRBD1
CASSLSDTEAFF	TGTGCCAGCAGCTTATCGGACACTGAAGCTTTCTTT	TRBV7-9	TRBJ1-1	.	.
CASSPPGGWGAFF	TGTGCCAGCAGCCCTCCGGGGGGATGGGGAGCTTTCTTT	TRBV5-4	TRBJ1-1	.	.
CASSSRGGLVNPDTQYF	TGTGCCAGCAGCTCTAGGGGGGGACTAGTTAATCCAGATACGCAGTATTTT	TRBV11-2	TRBJ2-3	.	TRBD2
CASSFLQGTDTQYF	TGTGCCAGCAGTTTTTTACAGGGTACAGATACGCAGTATTTT	TRBV28	TRBJ2-3	.	.
CSASRGGGEQFF	TGCAGTGCTAGTCGGGGGGGCGGCGAGCAGTTCTTC	TRBV20-1	TRBJ2-1	.	TRBD2
CASRGNLAETQYF	TGTGCCAGTCGCGGAAATTTAGCAGAGACCCAGTACTTC	TRBV2	TRBJ2-5	.	.
CASSSHGTSSYEQYF	TGTGCCAGCAGTTCCCACGGGACTAGCTCCTACGAGCAGTACTTC	TRBV27	TRBJ2-7	once	TRBD2
CASSTGQGVISPLHF	TGTGCCAGCAGTACGGGACAGGGGGTTATTTCACCCCTCCACTTT	TRBV2	TRBJ1-6	.	TRBD1
CASSARGFGNQPQHF	TGTGCCAGTAGTGCTCGGGGGTTCGGCAATCAGCCCCAGCATTTT	TRBV19	TRBJ1-5	.	.
CASRADRAKNIQYF	TGTGCCAGTAGAGCAGACAGAGCCAAAAACATTCAGTACTTC	TRBV19	TRBJ2-4	once	.
CASRPDRAPGNTIYF	TGTGCCAGCAGACCCGACAGGGCCCCTGGAAACACCATATATTTT	TRBV3-1/TRBV3-2	TRBJ1-3	.	TRBD1
CASSLVRRDSPLHF	TGTGCCAGCAGCTTAGTTCGGAGGGATTCACCCCTCCACTTT	TRBV11-2	TRBJ1-6	.	.